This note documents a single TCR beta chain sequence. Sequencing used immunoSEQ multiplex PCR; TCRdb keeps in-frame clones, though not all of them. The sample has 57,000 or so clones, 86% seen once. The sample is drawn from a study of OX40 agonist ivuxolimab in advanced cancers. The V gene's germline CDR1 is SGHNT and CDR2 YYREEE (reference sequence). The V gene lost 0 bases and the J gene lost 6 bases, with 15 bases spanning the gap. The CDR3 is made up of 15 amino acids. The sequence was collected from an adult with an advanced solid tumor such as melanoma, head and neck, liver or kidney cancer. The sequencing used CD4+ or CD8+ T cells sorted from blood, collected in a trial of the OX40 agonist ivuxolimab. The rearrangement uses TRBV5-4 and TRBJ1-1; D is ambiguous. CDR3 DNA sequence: TGTGCCAGCAGCTTGGACCATAGGCAAAACTCTGAAGCTTTCTTT. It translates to CASSLDHRQNSEAFF.